This TCR beta chain emerged from a study of OX40 agonist ivuxolimab in advanced cancers. Overall study: From 23 to 79 years was the age range, with a mean of about 56 years, and around 80% were male.

Looked up from germline, CDR1 is MNHEY and CDR2 is SMNVEV (reference sequence). The CDR3 is 14 residues long. Trimming removed 1 base from V and 4 bases from J, with 10 bases in between. General observations from the study: At doses 0.1 to 3.0 mg/kg, CD4+ and CD8+ clones expanded.

For this clone: What it binds is unknown.

Generated by immunoSEQ multiplex PCR, the TCRdb table keeps only in-frame clones and is missing some. Of about 33,000 clones detected, around 85% appear once; the ten largest clones hold approximately 21%. The source of this sequence is an adult with an advanced solid tumor such as melanoma, head and neck, liver or kidney cancer. The starting material was CD4+ or CD8+ T cells sorted from blood, obtained in a trial of the OX40 agonist ivuxolimab. The chain combines TRBV27 with TRBJ1-2; possible D gene TRBD1, 5 bases. CDR3 in DNA: TGTGCCAGCAGTTTATTCACTGGGGGCTATGGCTACACCTTC. It codes for CASSLFTGGYGYTF.